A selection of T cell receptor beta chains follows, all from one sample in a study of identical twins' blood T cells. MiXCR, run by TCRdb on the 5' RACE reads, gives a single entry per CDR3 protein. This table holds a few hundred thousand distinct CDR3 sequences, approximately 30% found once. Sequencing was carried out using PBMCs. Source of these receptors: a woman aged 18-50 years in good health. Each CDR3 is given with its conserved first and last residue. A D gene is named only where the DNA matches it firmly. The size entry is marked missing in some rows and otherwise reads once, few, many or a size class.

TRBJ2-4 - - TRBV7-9 CASSLGSFDLAKNIQYF TGTGCCAGCAGCTTAGGATCTTTCGATCTAGCCAAAAACATTCAGTACTTC
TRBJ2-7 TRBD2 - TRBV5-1 CASSLGTSGNEQYF TGCGCCAGCAGCTTGGGGACTAGCGGGAACGAGCAGTACTTC
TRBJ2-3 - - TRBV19 CATRQVTQYF TGTGCCACTCGACAGGTTACGCAGTATTTT
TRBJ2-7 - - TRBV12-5 CASGLVREAFPYEQYF TGTGCTAGTGGTTTGGTACGTGAGGCTTTCCCCTACGAGCAGTACTTC
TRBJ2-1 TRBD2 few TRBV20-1 CSVLLRGLAGKNEQFF TGCAGTGTTCTACTAAGGGGACTAGCGGGAAAAAATGAGCAGTTCTTC
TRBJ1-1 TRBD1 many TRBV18 CASSPYGQGGRNTEAFF TGTGCCAGCTCACCATACGGGCAGGGGGGCAGAAACACTGAAGCTTTCTTT
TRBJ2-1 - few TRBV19 CASKHGEQFF TGTGCCAGTAAGCATGGTGAGCAGTTCTTC
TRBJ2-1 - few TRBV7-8 CASSLGTFYYNEQFF TGTGCCAGCAGCTTGGGGACTTTTTACTACAATGAGCAGTTCTTC
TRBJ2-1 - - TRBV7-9 CASSSGTYEQFF TGTGCCAGCAGCTCCGGAACCTACGAGCAGTTCTTC
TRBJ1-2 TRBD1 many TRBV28 CASSPNRGWGYTF TGTGCCAGCAGTCCGAACAGGGGCTGGGGCTACACCTTC
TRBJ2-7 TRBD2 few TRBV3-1 CASSLGLESYEQYF TGTGCCAGCAGCCTCGGACTAGAATCCTACGAGCAGTACTTC
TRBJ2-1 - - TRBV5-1 CASSRDGGRINEQFF TGCGCCAGCAGTCGAGACGGAGGAAGAATAAATGAGCAGTTCTTC
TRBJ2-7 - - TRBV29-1 CIVALSDSDEQYF TGCATCGTCGCACTCTCGGACAGCGACGAGCAGTACTTC
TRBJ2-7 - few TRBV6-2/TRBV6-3 CASSYSMGAEQYF TGTGCCAGCAGTTACTCGATGGGGGCTGAGCAGTACTTC
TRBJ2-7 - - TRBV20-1 CSARYGYEQYF TGCAGTGCTAGATATGGTTACGAGCAGTACTTC
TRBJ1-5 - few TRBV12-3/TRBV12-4 CASSQNTNQPQHF TGTGCCAGCAGCCAGAACACCAATCAGCCCCAGCATTTT
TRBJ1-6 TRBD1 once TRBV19 CASSQGTGGRSPLHF TGTGCCAGTAGTCAAGGGACAGGGGGACGGTCACCCCTCCACTTT